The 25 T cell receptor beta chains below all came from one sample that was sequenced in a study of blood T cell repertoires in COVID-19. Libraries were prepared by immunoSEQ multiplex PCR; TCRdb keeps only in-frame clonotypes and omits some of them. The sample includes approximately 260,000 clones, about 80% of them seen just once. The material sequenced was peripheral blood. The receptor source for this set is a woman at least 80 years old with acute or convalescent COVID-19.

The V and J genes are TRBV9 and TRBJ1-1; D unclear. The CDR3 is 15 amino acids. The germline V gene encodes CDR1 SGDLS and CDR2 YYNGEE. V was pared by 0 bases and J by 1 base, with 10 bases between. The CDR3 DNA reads TGTGCCAGCAGCGTAGCGTCACAGAGGAACACTGAAGCTTTCTTT. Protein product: CASSVASQRNTEAFF.

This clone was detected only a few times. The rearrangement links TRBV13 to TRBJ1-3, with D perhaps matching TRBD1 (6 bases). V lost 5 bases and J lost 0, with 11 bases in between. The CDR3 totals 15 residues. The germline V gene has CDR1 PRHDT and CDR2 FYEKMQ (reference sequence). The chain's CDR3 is CASSPWGHSGNTIYF. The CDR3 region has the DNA TGTGCCAGCAGCCCATGGGGGCACTCTGGAAACACCATATATTTT. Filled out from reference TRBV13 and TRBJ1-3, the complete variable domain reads AAGVIQSPRHLIKEKRETATLKCYPIPRHDTVYWYQQGPGQDPQFLISFYEKMQSDKGSIPDRFSAQQFSDYHSELNMSSLELGDSALYFCASSPWGHSGNTIYFGEGSWLTVV.

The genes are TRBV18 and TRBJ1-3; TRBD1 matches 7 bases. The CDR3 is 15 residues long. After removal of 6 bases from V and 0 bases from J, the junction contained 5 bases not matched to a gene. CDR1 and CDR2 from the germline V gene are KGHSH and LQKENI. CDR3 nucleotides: TGTGCCAGCTCCGACAGGGACGTCTCTGGAAACACCATATATTTT. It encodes CASSDRDVSGNTIYF.

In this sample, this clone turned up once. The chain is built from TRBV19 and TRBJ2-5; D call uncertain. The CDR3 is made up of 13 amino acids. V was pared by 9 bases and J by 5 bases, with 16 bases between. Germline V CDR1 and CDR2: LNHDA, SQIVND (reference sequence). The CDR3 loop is CASHLRLWETQYF. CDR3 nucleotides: TGTGCCAGCCATCTCCGGTTGTGGGAGACCCAGTACTTC.

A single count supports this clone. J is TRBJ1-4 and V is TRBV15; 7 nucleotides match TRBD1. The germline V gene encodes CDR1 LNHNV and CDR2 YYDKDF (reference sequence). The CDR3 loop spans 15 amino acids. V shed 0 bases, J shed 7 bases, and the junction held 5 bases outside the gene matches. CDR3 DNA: TGTGCCACCAGCAGAGACAGGGGGGTGGGTGAAAAACTGTTTTTT. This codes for CATSRDRGVGEKLFF.

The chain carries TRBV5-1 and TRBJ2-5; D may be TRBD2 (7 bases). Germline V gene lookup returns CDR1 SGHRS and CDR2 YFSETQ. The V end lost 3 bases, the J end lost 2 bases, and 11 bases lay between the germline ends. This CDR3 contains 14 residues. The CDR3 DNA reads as TGCGCCAGCAGCTCGGCGGGGGCGCAAGAGACCCAGTACTTC. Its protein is CASSSAGAQETQYF.

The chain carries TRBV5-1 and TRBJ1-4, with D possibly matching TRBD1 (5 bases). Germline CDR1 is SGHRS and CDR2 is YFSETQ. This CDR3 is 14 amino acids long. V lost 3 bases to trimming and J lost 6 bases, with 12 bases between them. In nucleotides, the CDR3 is TGCGCCAGCAGCTGGTCCCAGGGCGATGAAAAACTGTTTTTT. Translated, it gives CASSWSQGDEKLFF.

The CDR3 coding sequence is TGTGCCAGCAGTTTAACTAGCGGGGGGGCCGTGTACGAGCAGTACTTC. Amino acid sequence: CASSLTSGGAVYEQYF. The rearrangement joins TRBV28 to TRBJ2-7; 13 bases are a match to TRBD2. The CDR3 totals 16 residues. Trimming took 2 bases from V and 4 from J; bases not matched to a gene: 5. Germline V gene data show CDR1 as MDHEN and CDR2 as SYDVKM.

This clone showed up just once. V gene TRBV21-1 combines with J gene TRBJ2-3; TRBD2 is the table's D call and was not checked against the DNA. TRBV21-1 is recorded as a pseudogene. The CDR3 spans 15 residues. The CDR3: CASSTERSSTDTQYF. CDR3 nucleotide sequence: TGTGCCAGCAGCACGGAGCGGTCTAGCACAGATACGCAGTATTTT.

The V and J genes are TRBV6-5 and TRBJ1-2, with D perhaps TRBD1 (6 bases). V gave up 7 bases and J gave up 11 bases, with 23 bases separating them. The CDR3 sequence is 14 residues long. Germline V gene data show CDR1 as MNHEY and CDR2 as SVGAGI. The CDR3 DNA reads TGTGCCAGCACCAGCGGACAGCCGAGGGAGGGATACACCTTC. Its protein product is CASTSGQPREGYTF.

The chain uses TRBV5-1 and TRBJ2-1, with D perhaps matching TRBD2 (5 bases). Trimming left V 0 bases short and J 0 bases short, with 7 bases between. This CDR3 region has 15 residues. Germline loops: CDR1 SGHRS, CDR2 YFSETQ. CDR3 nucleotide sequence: TGCGCCAGCAGCTTGGAAGGGAGCTCCTACAATGAGCAGTTCTTC. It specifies CASSLEGSSYNEQFF.

CDR3 loop: CASSPDREVHGYTF. CDR3 bases: TGTGCCAGCTCGCCGGACAGGGAGGTTCATGGCTACACCTTC. The chain carries TRBV18 and TRBJ1-2; 8 bases match TRBD1. Germline V CDR1 and CDR2: KGHSH, LQKENI. The CDR3 loop spans 14 amino acids. Trimming removed 6 bases from V and 6 bases from J; junction bases left unmatched: 9.

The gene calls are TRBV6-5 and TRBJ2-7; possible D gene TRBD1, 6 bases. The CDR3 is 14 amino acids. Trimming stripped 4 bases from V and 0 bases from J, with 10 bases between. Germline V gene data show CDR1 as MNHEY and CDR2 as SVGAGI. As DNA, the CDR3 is TGTGCCAGCAGTTTGGGGACATCCTCCTACGAGCAGTACTTC. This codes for CASSLGTSSYEQYF.

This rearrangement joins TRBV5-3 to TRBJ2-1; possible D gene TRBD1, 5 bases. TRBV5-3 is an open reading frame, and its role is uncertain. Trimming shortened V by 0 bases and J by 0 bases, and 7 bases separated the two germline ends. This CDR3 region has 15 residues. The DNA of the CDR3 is TGTGCCAGAAGCTTGGGGCAGGGCTCCTACAATGAGCAGTTCTTC. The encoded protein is CARSLGQGSYNEQFF.

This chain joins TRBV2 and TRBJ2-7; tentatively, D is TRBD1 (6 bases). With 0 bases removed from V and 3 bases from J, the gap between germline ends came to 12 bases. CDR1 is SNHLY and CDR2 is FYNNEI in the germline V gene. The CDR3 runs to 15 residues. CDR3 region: CASSEADSLGYEQYF. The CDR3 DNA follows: TGTGCCAGCAGTGAAGCGGACAGCCTTGGCTACGAGCAGTACTTC.

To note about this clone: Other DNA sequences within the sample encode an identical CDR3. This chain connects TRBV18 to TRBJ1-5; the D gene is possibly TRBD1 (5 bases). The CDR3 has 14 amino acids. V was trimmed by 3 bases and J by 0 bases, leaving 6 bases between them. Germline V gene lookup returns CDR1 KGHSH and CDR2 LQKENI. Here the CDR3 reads CASSPDSSNQPQHF. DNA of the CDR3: TGTGCCAGCTCACCCGACAGTAGCAATCAGCCCCAGCATTTT.

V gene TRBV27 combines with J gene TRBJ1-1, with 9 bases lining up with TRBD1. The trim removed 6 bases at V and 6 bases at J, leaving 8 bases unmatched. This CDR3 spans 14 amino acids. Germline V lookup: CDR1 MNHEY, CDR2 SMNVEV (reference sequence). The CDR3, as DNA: TGTGCCAGCAGAAGGACAGGGGCGTGGGCTGAAGCTTTCTTT. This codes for CASRRTGAWAEAFF.

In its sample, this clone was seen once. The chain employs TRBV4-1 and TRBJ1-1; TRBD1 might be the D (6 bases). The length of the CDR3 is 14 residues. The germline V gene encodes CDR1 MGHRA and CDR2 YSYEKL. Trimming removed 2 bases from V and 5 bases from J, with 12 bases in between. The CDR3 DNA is TGCGCCAGCAGCCAACTCAGGGGAAGTACTGAAGCTTTCTTT. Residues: CASSQLRGSTEAFF.

The CDR3 DNA is TGCGCCAGCAGCTCGGGGATCCAGAACACTGAAGCTTTCTTT. Translation gives CASSSGIQNTEAFF. The rearrangement uses TRBV5-1 and TRBJ1-1; D is undetermined. Trimming pared 3 bases from V and 1 base from J, leaving 10 bases between. The CDR3 totals 14 residues. The germline V gene encodes CDR1 SGHRS and CDR2 YFSETQ.

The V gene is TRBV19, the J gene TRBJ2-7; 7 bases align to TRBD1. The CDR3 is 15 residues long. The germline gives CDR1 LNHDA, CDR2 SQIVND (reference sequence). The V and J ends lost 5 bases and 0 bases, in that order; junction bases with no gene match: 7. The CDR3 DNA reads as TGTGCCAGTAGTGACGGGACAGTGAGCTCCTACGAGCAGTACTTC. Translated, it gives CASSDGTVSSYEQYF. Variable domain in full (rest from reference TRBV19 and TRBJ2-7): DGGITQSPKYLFRKEGQNVTLSCEQNLNHDAMYWYRQDPGQGLRLIYYSQIVNDFQKGDIAEGYSVSREKKESFPLTVTSAQKNPTAFYLCASSDGTVSSYEQYFGPGTRLTVT.

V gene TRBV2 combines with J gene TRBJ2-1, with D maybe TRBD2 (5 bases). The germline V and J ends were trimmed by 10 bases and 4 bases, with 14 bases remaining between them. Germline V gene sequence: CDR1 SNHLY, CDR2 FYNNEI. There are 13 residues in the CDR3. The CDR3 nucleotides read TGTGCCACCCGGGATATAGGTTACAATGAGCAGTTCTTC. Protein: CATRDIGYNEQFF.

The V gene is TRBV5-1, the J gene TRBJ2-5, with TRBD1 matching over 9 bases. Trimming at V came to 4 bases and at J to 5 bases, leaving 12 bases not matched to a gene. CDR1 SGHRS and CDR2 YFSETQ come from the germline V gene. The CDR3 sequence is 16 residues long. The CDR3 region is CASSERPGTGTETQYF. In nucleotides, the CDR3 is TGCGCCAGCAGCGAACGTCCCGGGACAGGGACGGAGACCCAGTACTTC.

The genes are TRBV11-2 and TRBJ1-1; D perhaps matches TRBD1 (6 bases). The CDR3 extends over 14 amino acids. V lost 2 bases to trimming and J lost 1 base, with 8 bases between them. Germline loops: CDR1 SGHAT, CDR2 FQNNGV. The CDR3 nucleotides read TGTGCCAGCAGCTTACAGGGGCGGAACACTGAAGCTTTCTTT. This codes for CASSLQGRNTEAFF.

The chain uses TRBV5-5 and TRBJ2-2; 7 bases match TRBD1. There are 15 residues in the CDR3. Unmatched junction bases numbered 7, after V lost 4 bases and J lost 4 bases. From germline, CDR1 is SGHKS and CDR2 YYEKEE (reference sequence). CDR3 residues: CASSLRDRSTGELFF. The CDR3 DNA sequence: TGTGCCAGCAGCCTCAGGGACAGAAGCACCGGGGAGCTGTTTTTT.

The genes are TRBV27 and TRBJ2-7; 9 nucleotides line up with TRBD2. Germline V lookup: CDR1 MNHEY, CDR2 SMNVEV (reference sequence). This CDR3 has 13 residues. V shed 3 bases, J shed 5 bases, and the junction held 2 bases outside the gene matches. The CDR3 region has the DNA TGTGCCAGCAGTTTCGGCGGGGGGGACGAGCAGTACTTC. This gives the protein CASSFGGGDEQYF.